These 10 T cell receptor beta chains share one sample of origin, sequenced in a study of blood T cell repertoires in COVID-19. Data came from immunoSEQ multiplex PCR; TCRdb stores just in-frame clones and leaves some out. The sample has roughly 240,000 clones, roughly 86% seen once. Input material: PBMCs or T cells enriched from blood (not recorded which). These receptors were collected from a woman aged 30 to 39 with acute COVID-19.

The chain has TRBV6-6 and TRBJ1-1; a weak D match, TRBD1 (5 bases). Germline V CDR1 and CDR2: MNHNY, SVGAGI (reference sequence). Trimming removed 5 bases from V and 1 base from J, with 14 bases in between. This CDR3 is 15 amino acids long. The CDR3 region is CASSLRTSGNTEAFF. The CDR3 nucleotides are TGTGCCAGCAGTCTCCGGACATCCGGGAACACTGAAGCTTTCTTT.

The rearrangement uses TRBV5-5 and TRBJ1-1, with TRBD1 matching over 7 bases. Germline CDR1 reads SGHKS; CDR2 reads YYEKEE (reference sequence). V was clipped by 0 bases and J by 7 bases; unmatched bases: 6. This CDR3 comprises 14 residues. The chain's CDR3 is CASSLGQGSYEAFF. As DNA, the CDR3 is TGTGCCAGCAGCTTGGGACAGGGCTCTTATGAAGCTTTCTTT.

The rearrangement links TRBV6-5 to TRBJ1-3; no clear D gene. Trimming removed 6 bases at V and 0 bases at J, with 12 bases between. The CDR3 covers 15 residues. CDR1 is MNHEY, CDR2 SVGAGI, per germline. Here the CDR3 reads CASSTPGSSGNTIYF. In nucleotides, the CDR3 is TGTGCCAGCAGCACCCCGGGGAGCTCTGGAAACACCATATATTTT.

The V gene is TRBV2, the J gene TRBJ1-1; no definite D call. The V end was cut by 6 bases, the J end by 1 base, with 12 bases between. The CDR3 is made up of 14 amino acids. From germline, CDR1 is SNHLY and CDR2 FYNNEI. CDR3: CASREQRQNTEAFF. The CDR3 DNA sequence: TGTGCCAGCAGGGAACAGAGACAGAACACTGAAGCTTTCTTT.

The V and J genes are TRBV19 and TRBJ2-2; the D is unclear. The length of the CDR3 is 14 residues. V lost 7 bases, J lost 4 bases, and 13 bases lay in between. CDR1 is LNHDA, CDR2 SQIVND, per germline (reference sequence). The chain's CDR3 is CASTRRSFTGELFF. For the CDR3, the DNA is TGTGCCAGTACCCGTCGGAGTTTCACCGGGGAGCTGTTTTTT. Using reference TRBV19 and TRBJ2-2 for the parts outside the CDR3, the full variable domain is DGGITQSPKYLFRKEGQNVTLSCEQNLNHDAMYWYRQDPGQGLRLIYYSQIVNDFQKGDIAEGYSVSREKKESFPLTVTSAQKNPTAFYLCASTRRSFTGELFFGEGSRLTVL.

This chain links TRBV5-5 with TRBJ2-7; 15 bases match TRBD2. The trim removed 3 bases at V and 3 bases at J, leaving 1 base unmatched. This CDR3 region has 15 residues. CDR1 is SGHKS and CDR2 is YYEKEE in the germline V gene (reference sequence). CDR3 bases: TGTGCCAGCAGCTGGGGACTAGCGGGGGGCTACGAGCAGTACTTC. This gives the protein CASSWGLAGGYEQYF.

The rearrangement uses TRBV5-1 and TRBJ2-1, with D uncertain. CDR3 length: 14 amino acids. Per germline, CDR1 SGHRS and CDR2 YFSETQ. The V and J ends lost 0 bases and 8 bases respectively, with 12 bases between them. The CDR3 DNA reads TGCGCCAGCAGCTTGGCCGTGGGCTCCCATGAGCAGTTCTTC. Its protein is CASSLAVGSHEQFF. Full variable domain (missing parts from reference TRBV5-1 and TRBJ2-1): KAGVTQTPRYLIKTRGQQVTLSCSPISGHRSVSWYQQTPGQGLQFLFEYFSETQRNKGNFPGRFSGRQFSNSRSEMNVSTLELGDSALYLCASSLAVGSHEQFFGPGTRLTVL.

This clone has only one observation. This chain joins TRBV6-2 or TRBV6-3 and TRBJ1-4; TRBD1 might be the D (6 bases). The germline CDR1 and CDR2 sequences are MNHEY and SVGEGT. This CDR3 is built from 14 residues. The V gene lost 5 bases and the J gene lost 4 bases, with 11 bases spanning the gap. The CDR3 here is CASSRTDDNEKLFF. As DNA, the CDR3 is TGTGCCAGCAGTAGGACAGACGATAATGAAAAACTGTTTTTT.

J is TRBJ1-1 and V is TRBV19; D is ambiguous. Germline CDR1 is LNHDA and CDR2 is SQIVND (reference sequence). Trimming stripped 0 bases from V and 10 bases from J, with 12 bases between. This CDR3 comprises 13 residues. This CDR3 reads CASSIDRERSAFF. In nucleotides, the CDR3 is TGTGCCAGTAGTATAGATCGGGAGAGATCAGCTTTCTTT.

The chain couples TRBV3-1 (or the pseudogene TRBV3-2) to TRBJ1-5; 9 bases agree with TRBD1. V shed 1 base and J 5 bases; nucleotides not matched to a gene: 6. This CDR3 region has 16 residues. Germline-derived CDR1 and CDR2 are LGHDT and YNNKEL (reference sequence). The CDR3 DNA follows: TGTGCCAGCAGCCAAGGGGGGACAGGGATTGATCAGCCCCAGCATTTT. It encodes CASSQGGTGIDQPQHF.